The clone carrying this T cell receptor (beta chain) was seen ten or more times. Its target is unknown. A library of TCRbeta sequences, prepared with unique molecular identifiers, was generated. From the PCR reads, TCRdb called clonotypes with MiXCR, one entry per CDR3 protein. The sample holds 90,000 to 100,000 distinct CDR3 sequences; more than 20% are singletons and the top ten take about a fifth. The V end lost 2 bases, the J end lost 11 bases, and 8 bases lay between the germline ends. CDR3 size: 11 residues. The germline V gene has CDR1 MNHEY and CDR2 SVGAGI. The sample originates from a study of T-cell reconstitution after alpha-beta-depleted transplantation in children. Study-level findings and limits: TCRbeta diversity was high at day 60 in some patients (a result of surviving recipient T cells and thymic progenitors). Reportedly, alpha-beta T cells present about two months post-transplant originated from several hundred expanded clones of graft origin. By one year post-transplant, T-cell counts and diversity largely arose from T cells that were newly produced.

Sequences were derived from PBMCs, sampled before TCRalphabeta/CD19-depleted stem cell transplant. The sequence derives from a boy aged 2 to 10 with acute lymphoblastic leukemia, due to receive a stem cell transplant. The chain has TRBV6-5 and TRBJ2-3; D call uncertain. This chain's CDR3 is CASSYTGRQYF. CDR3 nucleotide sequence: TGTGCCAGCAGTTACACGGGCAGGCAGTATTTT.